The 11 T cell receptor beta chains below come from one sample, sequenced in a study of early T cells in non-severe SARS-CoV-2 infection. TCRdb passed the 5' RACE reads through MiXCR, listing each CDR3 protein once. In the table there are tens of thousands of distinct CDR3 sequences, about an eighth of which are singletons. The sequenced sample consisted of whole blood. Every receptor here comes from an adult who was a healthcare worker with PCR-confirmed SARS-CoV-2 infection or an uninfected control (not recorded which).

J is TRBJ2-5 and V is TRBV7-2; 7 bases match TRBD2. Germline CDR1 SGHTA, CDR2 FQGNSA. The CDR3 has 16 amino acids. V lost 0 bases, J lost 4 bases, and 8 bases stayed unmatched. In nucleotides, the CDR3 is TGTGCCAGCAGCTTAGCTAGCGGGTCCGTCTCAGAGACCCAGTACTTC. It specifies CASSLASGSVSETQYF.

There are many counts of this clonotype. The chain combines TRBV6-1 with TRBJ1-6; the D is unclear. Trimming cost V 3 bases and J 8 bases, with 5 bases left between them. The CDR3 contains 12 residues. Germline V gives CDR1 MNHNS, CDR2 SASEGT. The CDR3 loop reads CASSEGYSPLHF. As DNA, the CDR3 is TGTGCCAGCAGTGAGGGTTATTCACCCCTCCACTTT.

DNA for the CDR3: TGTGCCAGCAGCCCCCGGGACAGACGCTACGAGCAGTACTTC. Its protein product is CASSPRDRRYEQYF. This chain joins TRBV7-9 and TRBJ2-7; 7 bases match TRBD1. CDR3 length: 14 residues. V lost 5 bases to trimming and J lost 3 bases; unmatched junction nucleotides: 7. Germline V gene sequence: CDR1 SEHNR, CDR2 FQNEAQ (reference sequence).

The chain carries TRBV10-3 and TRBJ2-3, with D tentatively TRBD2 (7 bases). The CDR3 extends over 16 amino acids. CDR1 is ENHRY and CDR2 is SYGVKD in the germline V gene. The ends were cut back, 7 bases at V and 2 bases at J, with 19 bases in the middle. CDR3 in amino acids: CAITQGRGGVTDTQYF. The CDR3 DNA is TGTGCCATCACCCAAGGAAGAGGGGGGGTCACAGATACGCAGTATTTT.

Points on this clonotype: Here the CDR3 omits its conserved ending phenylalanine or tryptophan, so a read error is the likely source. CDR3 protein: CASTRDSGGLQYL. Here the CDR3 DNA reads TGTGCCAGCACTAGGGACAGCGGAGGGCTGCAGTACTTG. The chain couples TRBV2 to TRBJ2-7, with D perhaps matching TRBD1 (7 bases). The CDR3 is 13 residues long. With 7 bases removed from V and 9 bases from J, the gap between germline ends came to 19 bases. The V gene's germline CDR1 is SNHLY and CDR2 FYNNEI.

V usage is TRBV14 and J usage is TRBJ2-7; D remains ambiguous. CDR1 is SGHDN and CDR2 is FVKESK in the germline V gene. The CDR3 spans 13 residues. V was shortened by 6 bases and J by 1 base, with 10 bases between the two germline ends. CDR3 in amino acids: CASSHLQSYEQYF. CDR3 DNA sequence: TGTGCCAGCAGTCATCTGCAGTCCTACGAGCAGTACTTC.

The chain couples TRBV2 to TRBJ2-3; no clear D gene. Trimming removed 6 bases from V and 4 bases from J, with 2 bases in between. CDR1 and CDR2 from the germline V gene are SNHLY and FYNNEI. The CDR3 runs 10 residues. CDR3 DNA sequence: TGTGCCAGCAGCTCAGATACGCAGTATTTT. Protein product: CASSSDTQYF. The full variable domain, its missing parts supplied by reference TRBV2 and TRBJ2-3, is EPEVTQTPSHQVTQMGQEVILRCVPISNHLYFYWYRQILGQKVEFLVSFYNNEISEKSEIFDDQFSVERPDGSNFTLKIRSTKLEDSAMYFCASSSDTQYFGPGTRLTVL.

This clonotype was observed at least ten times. CDR3 in amino acids: CGTMDRGSSPLHF. The DNA of the CDR3 is TGTGGTACTATGGACAGGGGAAGTTCACCCCTCCACTTT. V and J are TRBV2 and TRBJ1-6, with TRBD1 matching over 9 bases. CDR1 is SNHLY, CDR2 FYNNEI, per germline. The CDR3 is made up of 13 amino acids. The whole variable domain, remainder taken from reference TRBV2 and TRBJ1-6, is EPEVTQTPSHQVTQMGQEVILRCVPISNHLYFYWYRQILGQKVEFLVSFYNNEISEKSEIFDDQFSVERPDGSNFTLKIRSTKLEDSAMYFCGTMDRGSSPLHFGNGTRLTVT.

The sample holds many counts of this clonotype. CDR3 sequence: CASSQAPAGGSNSPLHF. The CDR3 nucleotides are TGCGCCAGCAGCCAAGCCCCCGCCGGAGGGTCCAATTCACCCCTCCACTTT. This chain connects TRBV4-3 to TRBJ1-6; D is ambiguous. Germline CDR1 is LGHNA and CDR2 is YSLEER. Trimming stripped 1 base from V and 7 bases from J, with 17 bases between. The CDR3 extends over 17 amino acids.

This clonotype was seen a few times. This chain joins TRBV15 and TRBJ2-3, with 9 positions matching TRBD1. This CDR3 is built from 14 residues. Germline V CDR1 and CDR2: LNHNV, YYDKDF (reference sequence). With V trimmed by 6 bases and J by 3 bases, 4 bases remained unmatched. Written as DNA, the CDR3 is TGTGCCACCAGACCGGGACAGGGTACAGATACGCAGTATTTT. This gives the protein CATRPGQGTDTQYF.

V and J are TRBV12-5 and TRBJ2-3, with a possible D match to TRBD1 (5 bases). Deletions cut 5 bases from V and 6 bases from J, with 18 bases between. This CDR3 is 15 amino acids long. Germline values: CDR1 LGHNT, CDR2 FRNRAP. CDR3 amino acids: CASGQGRHLGDTQYF. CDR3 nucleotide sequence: TGTGCTAGTGGTCAGGGCAGGCATCTGGGGGATACGCAGTATTTT.